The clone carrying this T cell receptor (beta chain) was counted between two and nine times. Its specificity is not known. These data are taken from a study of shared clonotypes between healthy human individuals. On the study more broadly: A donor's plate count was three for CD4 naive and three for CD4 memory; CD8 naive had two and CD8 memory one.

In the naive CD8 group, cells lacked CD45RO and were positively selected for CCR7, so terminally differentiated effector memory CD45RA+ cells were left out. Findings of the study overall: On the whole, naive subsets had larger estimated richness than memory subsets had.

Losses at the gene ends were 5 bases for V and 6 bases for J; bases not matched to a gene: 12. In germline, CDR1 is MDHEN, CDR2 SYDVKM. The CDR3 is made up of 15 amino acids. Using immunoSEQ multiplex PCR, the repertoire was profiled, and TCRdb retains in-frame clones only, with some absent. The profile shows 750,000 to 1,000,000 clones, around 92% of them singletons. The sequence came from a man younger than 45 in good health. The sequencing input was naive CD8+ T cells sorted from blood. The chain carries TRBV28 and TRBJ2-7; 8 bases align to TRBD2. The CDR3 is CASSPFGGASGEQYF. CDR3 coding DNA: TGTGCCAGCAGTCCCTTCGGGGGGGCGAGCGGCGAGCAGTACTTC.